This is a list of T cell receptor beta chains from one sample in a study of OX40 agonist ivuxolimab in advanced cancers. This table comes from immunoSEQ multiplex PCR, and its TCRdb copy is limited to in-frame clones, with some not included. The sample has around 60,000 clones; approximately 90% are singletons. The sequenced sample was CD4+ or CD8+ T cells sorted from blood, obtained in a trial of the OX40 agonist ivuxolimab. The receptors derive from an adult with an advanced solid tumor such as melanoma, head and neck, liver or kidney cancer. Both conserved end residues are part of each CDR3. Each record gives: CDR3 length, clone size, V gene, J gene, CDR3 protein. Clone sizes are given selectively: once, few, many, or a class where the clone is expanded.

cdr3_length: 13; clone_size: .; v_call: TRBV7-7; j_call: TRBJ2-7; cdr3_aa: CASSLGRGYEQYF
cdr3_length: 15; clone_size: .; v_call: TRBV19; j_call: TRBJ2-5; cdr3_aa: CASSIDGTAQETQYF
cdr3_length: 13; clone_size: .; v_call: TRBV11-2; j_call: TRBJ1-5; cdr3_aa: CASSYGNDQPQHF
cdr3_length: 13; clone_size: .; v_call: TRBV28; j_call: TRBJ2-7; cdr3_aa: CASSPPDRSEQYF
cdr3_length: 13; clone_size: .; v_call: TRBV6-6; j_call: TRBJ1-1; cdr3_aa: CASSTPPNTEAFF
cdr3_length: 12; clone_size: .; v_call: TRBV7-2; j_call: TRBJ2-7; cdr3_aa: CASSPDRVEQYF
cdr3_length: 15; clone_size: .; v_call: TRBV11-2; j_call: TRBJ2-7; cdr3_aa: CASSPRAGDIDEQYF
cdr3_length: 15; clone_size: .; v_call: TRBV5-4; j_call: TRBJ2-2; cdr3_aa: CASSLGQGNTGELFF
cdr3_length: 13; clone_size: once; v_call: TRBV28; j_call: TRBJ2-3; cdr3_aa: CASSLPSTDTQYF
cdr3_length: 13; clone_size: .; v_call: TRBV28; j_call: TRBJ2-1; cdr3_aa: CASSSDGPNEQFF
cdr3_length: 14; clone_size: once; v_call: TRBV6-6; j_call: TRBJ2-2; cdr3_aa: CASSKVKNTGELFF
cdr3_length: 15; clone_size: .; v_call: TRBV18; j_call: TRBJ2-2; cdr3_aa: CASSRETGNTGELFF
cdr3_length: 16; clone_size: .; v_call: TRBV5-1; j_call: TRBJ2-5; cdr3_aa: CASSGWSGMRQETQYF
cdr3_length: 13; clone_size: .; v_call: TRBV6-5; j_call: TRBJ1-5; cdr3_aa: CASSPQVNQPQHF
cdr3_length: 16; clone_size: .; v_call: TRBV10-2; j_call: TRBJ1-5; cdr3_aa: CALNIKGGHSNQPQHF
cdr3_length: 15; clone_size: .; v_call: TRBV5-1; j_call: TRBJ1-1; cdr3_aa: CASSVTGTSNTEAFF
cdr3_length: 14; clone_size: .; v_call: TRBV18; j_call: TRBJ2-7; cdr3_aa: CASSGYDGILEQYF
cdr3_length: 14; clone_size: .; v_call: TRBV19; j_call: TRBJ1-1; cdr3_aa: CASFGTGGPTEAFF
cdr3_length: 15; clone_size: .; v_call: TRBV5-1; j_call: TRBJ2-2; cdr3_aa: CASSFTAAGTGELFF
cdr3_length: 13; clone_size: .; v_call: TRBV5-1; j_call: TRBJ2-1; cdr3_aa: CASSLVGANEQFF
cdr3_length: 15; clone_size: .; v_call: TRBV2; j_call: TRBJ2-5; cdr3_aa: CASSALAGEAGTQYF
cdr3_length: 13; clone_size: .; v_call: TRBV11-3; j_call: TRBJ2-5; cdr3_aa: CASSQGQAETQYF
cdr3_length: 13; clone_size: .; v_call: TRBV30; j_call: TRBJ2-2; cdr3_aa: CAWSVEVVGELFF
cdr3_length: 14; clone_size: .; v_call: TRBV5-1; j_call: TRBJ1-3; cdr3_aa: CASSLVGSGNTIYF
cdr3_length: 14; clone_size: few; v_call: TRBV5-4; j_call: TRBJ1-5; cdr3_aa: CASSLAGVPEAQHF
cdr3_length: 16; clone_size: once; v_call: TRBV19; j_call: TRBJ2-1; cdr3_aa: CASSIWAESSYNEQFF
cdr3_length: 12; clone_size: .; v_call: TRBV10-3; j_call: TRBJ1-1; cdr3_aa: CAIGRQNTEAFF
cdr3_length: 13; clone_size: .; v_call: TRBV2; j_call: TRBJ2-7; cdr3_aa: CASSGEGGYEQYF
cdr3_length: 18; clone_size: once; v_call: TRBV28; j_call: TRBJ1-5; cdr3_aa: CASSGPGTGGNRDQPQHF
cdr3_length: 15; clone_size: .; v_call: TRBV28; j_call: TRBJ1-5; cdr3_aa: CASSLGQGGNQPQHF